This T cell receptor (beta chain) stems from a study of blood T cell repertoires in COVID-19 (TCRdb year 2020). Regarding the research as a whole: Samples covering the acute and convalescent phases of COVID-19 were provided by collaborators in the United States, Italy and Spain. HLA class I and class II types, where available, came from metadata supplied by the sample provider rather than from assay-based typing. The dataset comprised deeply sampled blood TCRbeta repertoires from subjects exposed to, actively infected with, or recovered from COVID-19. The prospective study material was composed of cDNA or gDNA derived from T cells, B-cell-depleted T cells, or PBMCs. The repertoires were made available in a free public database intended to serve as a resource for research on the immune response to SARS-CoV-2. Nearly every sample came with metadata listing a de-identified subject ID, COVID-19 status, age in years and sex. The samples were drawn from the first 160 participants of the ongoing ImmuneRACE study and from 1,254 subjects provided by 6 global collaborators.

Overall study outcomes, separate from this receptor: The quantity of clinical and demographic metadata differed by source and by participant and was supplied without curation.

According to the germline V gene, CDR1 reads ENHRY and CDR2 reads SYGVKD. The CDR3 numbers 15 residues from cysteine through phenylalanine. Only the CDR3 DNA is retained, 45 bases long and in frame from the first base. Unmatched junction bases come to 9, with V trimmed by 4 bases and J by 6 bases. Participants in the prospective study were aged about 18 to 95 years, lived in about two dozen United States geographic areas, and enrolled through a virtual design. To assign participants to cohorts, the prospective study relied on clinical history that participants themselves reported in a screening survey and a study questionnaire. In the prospective study, mobile phlebotomists collected whole blood, serum and a nasopharyngeal or oropharyngeal swab from each participant. Over a roughly 2-month period, participants in the prospective study had the option of providing additional blood draws and questionnaires. Before DNA extraction, prospective study blood samples were shipped either frozen or at room temperature.

TCRbeta CDR3 regions were amplified from genomic DNA by means of the immunoSEQ Assay, a bias-controlled multiplex PCR. The original methods were these. The number of nucleated cells in each sample was estimated from the amplification of reference gene primers within the assay. Sequence reads were collapsed and filtered to measure the absolute abundance of every unique TCRbeta CDR3 rearrangement. Productive Simpson clonality was computed per sample as the square root of Simpson's diversity index over productive rearrangements. Not all clones reach the TCRdb copy of this immuneACCESS table, which keeps in-frame sequences only. Checked studies attribute under half of the gap to unresolved V genes and leave the rest unexplained. The V and J calls and clone size come from that table; D and trimming were worked out from the DNA. The sample table lists about 220,000 clones, more than 80% of them with a count of one. About 3.3% of the sample is held by the ten biggest clonotypes.

Concerning this clone: What this receptor recognizes is not known. Base qualities are not recorded, but no much larger clone differs from it by a single base.

The chain joins TRBV10-3 to TRBJ1-5, and TRBD1 aligns with 7 junction nucleotides. The clonotype originates from a woman aged 18-29 years in a cohort exposed to, infected with or recovered from COVID-19 (not recorded which). The sample taken for sequencing was PBMCs or T cells enriched from blood (not recorded which). The nucleotide sequence is TGTGCCATCAGTGCCTCGGACAGGCTACCTCAGCCCCAGCATTTT. The encoded protein is CAISASDRLPQPQHF.